These 27 T cell receptor beta chains came from one sample sequenced in a study of cytomegalovirus exposure and HLA in healthy donors (dated by TCRdb to 2016 to 2017). Preparation of the library involved the immunoSEQ multiplex PCR assay. TCRdb stores this immuneACCESS table with in-frame sequences only. Part of the clones is absent; in the studies checked, under half of the shortfall reflects unresolved V genes, and no reason is known for the rest. The sample includes 71,000 or so clones, with roughly 94% observed a single time. The ten top clones hold more than 3% of the sample. What was sequenced was PBMCs. The receptors here all came from a young woman in good health and CMV-seropositive.

The gene calls are TRBV7-9 and TRBJ2-3; 9 nucleotides line up with TRBD2. Germline V gene sequence: CDR1 SEHNR, CDR2 FQNEAQ (reference sequence). The CDR3 extends over 19 amino acids. Trimming at V came to 5 bases and at J to 0 bases, leaving 15 bases not matched to a gene. CDR3 in DNA: TGTGCCAGCAGCGGCCGAATTGCGGGAGGGTTCACTAGCACAGATACGCAGTATTTT. It translates to CASSGRIAGGFTSTDTQYF. Filled out from reference TRBV7-9 and TRBJ2-3, the complete variable domain reads DTGVSQNPRHKITKRGQNVTFRCDPISEHNRLYWYRQTLGQGPEFLTYFQNEAQLEKSRLLSDRFSAERPKGSFSTLEIQRTEQGDSAMYLCASSGRIAGGFTSTDTQYFGPGTRLTVL.

The chain links TRBV5-1 to TRBJ1-2; maybe TRBD1 (5 bases). The CDR3 is 14 residues long. Looked up from germline, CDR1 is SGHRS and CDR2 is YFSETQ. V lost 7 bases and J lost 2, with 15 bases in between. The chain's CDR3 is CASGLDTPNYGYTF. The CDR3 DNA is TGCGCCAGCGGCCTGGACACGCCCAACTATGGCTACACCTTC.

This chain uses TRBV5-4 with TRBJ2-3; 8 bases align to TRBD1. The V and J ends lost 6 bases and 8 bases, in that order; junction bases with no gene match: 17. This CDR3 contains 16 residues. CDR1 is SGHNT and CDR2 is YYREEE in the germline V gene (reference sequence). The CDR3 DNA sequence: TGTGCCAGCACCCTCAAAGACCAGGGGGCCCTAGGTACGCAGTATTTT. Amino acid sequence: CASTLKDQGALGTQYF.

The genes are TRBV19 and TRBJ2-2; 9 positions agree with TRBD1. V dropped 4 bases and J dropped 5; count of bases not matched to a gene: 2. CDR1 and CDR2 from the germline V gene are LNHDA and SQIVND (reference sequence). The CDR3 spans 14 residues. In nucleotides, the CDR3 is TGTGCCAGTAGTACGACAGGGGGAACCGGGGAGCTGTTTTTT. Translated, it gives CASSTTGGTGELFF.

This chain links TRBV11-3 with TRBJ1-6, with D perhaps TRBD1 (6 bases). Looked up from germline, CDR1 is SGHNT and CDR2 is YENEEA. This CDR3 is built from 14 residues. V lost 4 bases and J lost 3, with 7 bases in between. This chain's CDR3 is CASSSGHYNSPLHF. CDR3 sequence (DNA): TGTGCCAGCAGCTCGGGACACTATAATTCACCCCTCCACTTT. Supplemented by reference TRBV11-3 and TRBJ1-6, the full variable domain reads EAGVVQSPRYKIIEKKQPVAFWCNPISGHNTLYWYLQNLGQGPELLIRYENEEAVDDSQLPKDRFSAERLKGVDSTLKIQPAELGDSAVYLCASSSGHYNSPLHFGNGTRLTVT.

The rearrangement uses TRBV19 and TRBJ1-2, with D unresolved. CDR1 and CDR2 from the germline V gene are LNHDA and SQIVND (reference sequence). CDR3 length: 13 residues. V dropped 0 bases and J dropped 4 bases, with 6 bases sitting between them. The CDR3 nucleotides read TGTGCCAGTAGTATAGACCCTCTCTATGGCTACACCTTC. Its translation: CASSIDPLYGYTF.

The chain couples TRBV5-4 to TRBJ1-1; possible D gene TRBD1, 5 bases. Germline CDR1 reads SGHNT; CDR2 reads YYREEE (reference sequence). V lost 6 bases and J 3 bases, leaving 21 bases between the germline ends. The CDR3 has 16 amino acids. CDR3 loop: CASTKNAGLLDTEAFF. The CDR3 bases are TGTGCCAGCACCAAAAACGCGGGACTTCTCGACACTGAAGCTTTCTTT.

The chain carries TRBV4-2 and TRBJ1-1, with D possibly being TRBD1 (6 bases). The V gene's germline CDR1 is LGHNA and CDR2 YNFKEQ. V was cut by 3 bases and J by 5 bases, with 19 bases left in between. This CDR3 region has 16 residues. Written as DNA, the CDR3 is TGTGCCAGCAGCCAGGCAGGGGATTACGGAAAAACTGAAGCTTTCTTT. It codes for CASSQAGDYGKTEAFF.

The gene calls are TRBV7-9 and TRBJ2-7; 7 bases fit TRBD1. V lost 6 bases and J lost 4; bases outside the gene matches: 9. This CDR3 is built from 14 residues. Germline-derived CDR1 and CDR2 are SEHNR and FQNEAQ (reference sequence). CDR3 region: CASRAGQAPYEQYF. The CDR3, as DNA: TGTGCCAGCAGGGCCGGACAGGCCCCTTACGAGCAGTACTTC.

This clone was counted a single time. V is TRBV9 and J is TRBJ1-1; D is perhaps TRBD1 (6 bases). Trimming took off 3 bases at V and 0 bases at J, with 15 bases between the two ends. CDR1 SGDLS and CDR2 YYNGEE come from the germline V gene. This CDR3 has 16 residues. The CDR3 DNA follows: TGTGCCAGCAGCGGGATATCAGGGGTACTGAACACTGAAGCTTTCTTT. This codes for CASSGISGVLNTEAFF.

CDR3 sequence: CASSLGGGQETQYF. For the CDR3, the DNA is TGTGCCAGCAGCCTCGGCGGGGGGCAAGAGACCCAGTACTTC. This rearrangement joins TRBV7-2 to TRBJ2-5; 8 positions match TRBD2. V lost 5 bases to trimming and J lost 2 bases; unmatched junction nucleotides: 4. The CDR3 runs 14 residues. Germline CDR1 reads SGHTA; CDR2 reads FQGNSA.

The chain recombines TRBV29-1 with TRBJ1-1, with a tentative D call TRBD1 (6 bases). The germline V and J ends were trimmed by 7 bases and 3 bases, with 12 bases remaining between them. Germline values: CDR1 SQVTM, CDR2 ANQGSEA. The CDR3 contains 12 residues. The DNA of the CDR3 is TGCAGCGGGGGAGAGGGGGACACTGAAGCTTTCTTT. Translating it yields CSGGEGDTEAFF. Variable domain in full (rest from reference TRBV29-1 and TRBJ1-1): SAVISQKPSRDICQRGTSLTIQCQVDSQVTMMFWYRQQPGQSLTLIATANQGSEATYESGFVIDKFPISRPNLTFSTLTVSNMSPEDSSIYLCSGGEGDTEAFFGQGTRLTVV.

The CDR3 region is CASSLGVTAYGETQYF. Written as DNA, the CDR3 is TGTGCCAGCAGCTTAGGAGTGACAGCCTACGGGGAGACCCAGTACTTC. The V call is TRBV7-6, the J call TRBJ2-5, with D possibly matching TRBD1 (5 bases). CDR1 and CDR2 from the germline V gene are SGHVS and FNYEAQ. The V gene lost 1 base and the J gene lost 5 bases, with 17 bases spanning the gap. This CDR3 contains 16 residues.

The rearrangement links TRBV6-5 to TRBJ1-1; D remains ambiguous. This CDR3 has 14 residues. The germline V gene has CDR1 MNHEY and CDR2 SVGAGI. V gave up 2 bases and J gave up 4 bases, with 11 bases separating them. The CDR3 sequence: CASSYPHGSTEAFF. The CDR3 DNA follows: TGTGCCAGCAGTTACCCCCATGGCAGCACTGAAGCTTTCTTT.

This chain joins TRBV7-2 and TRBJ1-3; 9 nucleotides align to TRBD1. V lost 4 bases, J lost 4 bases, and 8 bases stayed unmatched. The CDR3 runs to 16 residues. Germline loops: CDR1 SGHTA, CDR2 FQGNSA. The CDR3 bases are TGTGCCAGCAGCTGGGGGACAGGGTCTGGAGGAAACACCATATATTTT. Translating it yields CASSWGTGSGGNTIYF.

This chain connects TRBV19 to TRBJ2-7; 8 bases fit TRBD1. Unmatched junction bases numbered 5, after V lost 6 bases and J lost 1 base. The germline V gene encodes CDR1 LNHDA and CDR2 SQIVND (reference sequence). CDR3 size: 14 residues. CDR3: CASRRTGSSYEQYF. CDR3 nucleotide sequence: TGTGCCAGTAGGCGGACAGGGAGTTCCTACGAGCAGTACTTC. Complete variable domain (other parts from reference TRBV19 and TRBJ2-7): DGGITQSPKYLFRKEGQNVTLSCEQNLNHDAMYWYRQDPGQGLRLIYYSQIVNDFQKGDIAEGYSVSREKKESFPLTVTSAQKNPTAFYLCASRRTGSSYEQYFGPGTRLTVT.

This chain links TRBV27 with TRBJ2-7, with TRBD1 matching 9 bases. From germline, CDR1 is MNHEY and CDR2 SMNVEV (reference sequence). V dropped 4 bases and J dropped 3; count of bases not matched to a gene: 16. This CDR3 region has 18 residues. This CDR3 reads CASSSAALGQGIIYEQYF. In DNA, the CDR3 is TGTGCCAGCAGTTCCGCCGCCTTGGGACAGGGAATAATCTACGAGCAGTACTTC.

The chain links TRBV6-1 to TRBJ2-2; TRBD2 aligns across 14 bases. The CDR3 runs to 17 residues. Germline V gives CDR1 MNHNS, CDR2 SASEGT. V lost 2 bases and J lost 7; bases outside the gene matches: 6. CDR3 in amino acids: CASSELGLAGVGGELFF. CDR3 DNA: TGTGCCAGCAGTGAATTGGGACTAGCGGGAGTAGGCGGGGAGCTGTTTTTT.

V usage is TRBV11-3 and J usage is TRBJ2-3; D is undetermined. Trimming pared 0 bases from V and 0 bases from J, leaving 10 bases between. Germline CDR1 is SGHNT and CDR2 is YENEEA. There are 16 residues in the CDR3. The CDR3: CASSLDGQSSTDTQYF. CDR3 sequence (DNA): TGTGCCAGCAGCTTAGATGGGCAGAGCAGCACAGATACGCAGTATTTT.

The J gene is TRBJ2-4, the V gene TRBV7-8, with 9 bases identical to TRBD1. V lost 4 bases to trimming and J lost 0 bases; unmatched junction nucleotides: 10. The CDR3 loop spans 18 amino acids. Per the germline V gene, CDR1 is SGHVS and CDR2 is FQNEAQ. This CDR3 reads CASSSTGTGPLAKNIQYF. The CDR3 nucleotides are TGTGCCAGCAGCTCGACCGGGACAGGGCCTCTAGCCAAAAACATTCAGTACTTC.

The V call is TRBV29-1, the J call TRBJ2-2, with D possibly being TRBD1 (6 bases). CDR1 is SQVTM and CDR2 is ANQGSEA in the germline V gene. Trimming took 4 bases from V and 8 from J, leaving 8 bases between them. CDR3 length equals 11 residues. The chain's CDR3 is CSVAGTGELFF. CDR3 nucleotide sequence: TGCAGCGTTGCAGGGACAGGGGAGCTGTTTTTT.

The J gene is TRBJ1-2, the V gene TRBV7-3, with no clear D. The CDR3 spans 13 residues. Trimming shortened V by 3 bases and J by 4 bases, and 9 bases separated the two germline ends. The V gene's germline CDR1 is SGHTA and CDR2 FQGTGA. CDR3 in DNA: TGTGCCAGCAGCTTCGGGGTAGGCTATGGCTACACCTTC. Translating gives CASSFGVGYGYTF.

The chain couples TRBV18 to TRBJ1-2, with 7 bases fitting TRBD1. Germline CDR1 and CDR2: KGHSH and LQKENI. The CDR3 has 16 residues. V lost 5 bases to trimming and J lost 3 bases; unmatched junction nucleotides: 12. CDR3 sequence: CASSEGTASRDYGYTF. The CDR3 DNA follows: TGTGCCAGCTCAGAGGGGACAGCCAGTAGGGACTATGGCTACACCTTC.

The rearrangement uses TRBV4-1 and TRBJ2-7, with a possible D match to TRBD1 (8 bases). The CDR3 is 16 amino acids. V lost 4 bases to trimming and J lost 6 bases, with 22 bases between them. CDR1 is MGHRA and CDR2 is YSYEKL in the germline V gene. The CDR3 coding sequence is TGCGCCAGCAGCCGGACAGGGTATGCGGGAGTGGTCGAGCAGTACTTC. This translates into CASSRTGYAGVVEQYF.

The chain combines TRBV5-4 with TRBJ1-4; 11 positions agree with TRBD1. Germline lookup yields CDR1 SGHNT and CDR2 YYREEE (reference sequence). Trimming took 3 bases from V and 6 from J; bases not matched to a gene: 1. The CDR3 has 14 residues. The CDR3 loop is CASSWTGGDEKLFF. In DNA form, the CDR3 reads TGTGCCAGCAGCTGGACAGGGGGCGATGAAAAACTGTTTTTT.

The chain employs TRBV7-8 and TRBJ1-5, with TRBD1 matching 7 bases. Germline CDR1 and CDR2: SGHVS and FQNEAQ. V gave up 4 bases and J gave up 3 bases; unmatched junction bases: 6. The CDR3 length is 15 residues. As DNA, the CDR3 is TGTGCCAGCAGCTACAAGGGGGCGACCAATCAGCCCCAGCATTTT. Its protein is CASSYKGATNQPQHF. Combining the CDR3 with reference TRBV7-8 and TRBJ1-5 gives the whole variable domain GAGVSQSPRYKVAKRGQDVALRCDPISGHVSLFWYQQALGQGPEFLTYFQNEAQLDKSGLPSDRFFAERPEGSVSTLKIQRTQQEDSAVYLCASSYKGATNQPQHFGDGTRLSIL.

The chain couples TRBV19 to TRBJ1-1; possible D gene TRBD1, 6 bases. Deletions cut 5 bases from V and 4 bases from J, with 11 bases between. The CDR3 sequence is 13 residues long. Germline V gene sequence: CDR1 LNHDA, CDR2 SQIVND (reference sequence). The CDR3 sequence: CASSGQGSTEAFF. CDR3 coding DNA: TGTGCCAGTAGTGGCCAGGGGTCCACTGAAGCTTTCTTT.